This paragraph reports one T cell receptor beta chain. This sample is drawn from a study of T cell responses to AZD1222 COVID-19 vaccine. V was clipped by 2 bases and J by 3 bases; unmatched bases: 5. The germline CDR1 and CDR2 sequences are SGHTA and FQGNSA. The CDR3 contains 16 residues. This table comes from immunoSEQ multiplex PCR, and its TCRdb copy is limited to in-frame clones, with some not included. The sample lists over 50,000 clones, around 92% seen once, with about 14% in the top ten. The chain couples TRBV7-2 to TRBJ2-3; 10 positions agree with TRBD2. The TCR originated in an adult who received the AZD1222 COVID-19 vaccine. Sample: peripheral blood, taken 28 days after the second AZD1222 dose. This CDR3 is CASSLRLAGATDTQYF. In nucleotides, the CDR3 is TGTGCCAGCAGCTTAAGGCTAGCGGGAGCTACAGATACGCAGTATTTT.